The 5 T cell receptor beta chains presented below share a single source sample, sequenced in a study of shared clonotypes between healthy human individuals. Generated by immunoSEQ multiplex PCR, the TCRdb table keeps only in-frame clones and is missing some. The sample carries roughly 2.2 million clones, about 92% recorded once. The specimen sequenced was naive CD4+ T cells from PBMCs. The subset is: CD45RA+ positively selected. These receptors all come from a man in his late teens or twenties in good health. Some clones in this sample may be carry-over from other donors' samples.

Concerning this clone itself: At the DNA level, this CDR3 is encoded by other sequences in the same sample as well. The chain links TRBV19 to TRBJ2-5; the D gene is possibly TRBD2 (6 bases). CDR1 is LNHDA, CDR2 SQIVND, per germline (reference sequence). The CDR3 contains 14 residues. V was cut by 3 bases and J by 1 base, with 9 bases left in between. The CDR3 sequence is CASSIGGSQETQYF. As DNA, the CDR3 is TGTGCCAGTAGTATTGGGGGGTCCCAAGAGACCCAGTACTTC.

J is TRBJ1-5 and V is TRBV2; 10 nucleotides line up with TRBD1. This CDR3 comprises 14 residues. The germline CDR1 and CDR2 sequences are SNHLY and FYNNEI. The V segment lost 4 bases and the J segment 9 bases; nucleotides outside the gene matches: 6. DNA of the CDR3: TGTGCCAGCAGTGGGGGGACAGGGGAGCTGCCCCAGCATTTT. Translating gives CASSGGTGELPQHF.

The chain joins TRBV19 to TRBJ2-7; 12 bases agree with TRBD2. J gave up 1 base and V 8 bases, and 12 bases lay outside the gene matches. This CDR3 comprises 17 residues. Germline values: CDR1 LNHDA, CDR2 SQIVND (reference sequence). The CDR3 nucleotides are TGTGCCAGTGGCCCTCCAACTAGCGGGAGGCATTCCTACGAGCAGTACTTC. Translated: CASGPPTSGRHSYEQYF.

The chain combines TRBV9 with TRBJ1-5, with TRBD1 identical over 9 bases. Germline lookup yields CDR1 SGDLS and CDR2 YYNGEE. This CDR3 has 15 residues. The J segment lost 1 base and the V segment lost 3 bases, leaving 2 bases of the junction unmatched. CDR3 DNA: TGTGCCAGCAGCGCCGGGACAGGGAGCAATCAGCCCCAGCATTTT. This codes for CASSAGTGSNQPQHF.

The chain uses TRBV6-5 and TRBJ2-7; D ambiguous. CDR1 MNHEY and CDR2 SVGAGI come from the germline V gene. The CDR3 runs 15 residues. Trimming shortened V by 1 base and J by 2 bases, and 12 bases separated the two germline ends. CDR3 DNA sequence: TGTGCCAGCAGTTACTATGGTAGCCGAACCTACGAGCAGTACTTC. Protein sequence: CASSYYGSRTYEQYF.